The present entry profiles one T cell receptor (beta chain) with its context. Germline CDR1 reads SGHNT; CDR2 reads YYREEE (reference sequence). The ends were cut back, 5 bases at V and 2 bases at J, with 13 bases in the middle. This CDR3 has 15 residues. Using immunoSEQ multiplex PCR, the repertoire was profiled, and TCRdb retains in-frame clones only, with some absent. The sample records about 400,000 clones, around 90% being singletons. This record comes from a study of blood T cell repertoires in COVID-19. Sequenced input: PBMCs or T cells enriched from blood (not recorded which). The chain links TRBV5-4 to TRBJ2-2; TRBD1 is a possible D gene (5 bases). This sequence was found in a woman between 40 and 50 years old with acute COVID-19. The chain's CDR3 is CASRGSDSNTGELFF. CDR3 DNA sequence: TGTGCCAGCAGGGGGTCAGACAGTAACACCGGGGAGCTGTTTTTT.